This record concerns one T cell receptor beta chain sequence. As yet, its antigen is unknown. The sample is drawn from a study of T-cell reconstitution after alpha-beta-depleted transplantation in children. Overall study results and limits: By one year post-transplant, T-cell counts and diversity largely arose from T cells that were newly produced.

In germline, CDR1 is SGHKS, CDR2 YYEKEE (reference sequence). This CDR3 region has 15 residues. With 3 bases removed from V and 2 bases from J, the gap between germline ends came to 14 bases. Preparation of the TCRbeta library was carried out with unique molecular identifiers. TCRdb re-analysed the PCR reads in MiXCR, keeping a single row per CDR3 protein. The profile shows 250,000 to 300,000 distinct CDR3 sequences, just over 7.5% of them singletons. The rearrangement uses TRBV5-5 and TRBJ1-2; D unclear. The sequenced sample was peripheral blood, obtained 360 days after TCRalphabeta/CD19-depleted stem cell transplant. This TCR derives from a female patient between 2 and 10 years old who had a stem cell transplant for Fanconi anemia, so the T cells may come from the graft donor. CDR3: CASSSLGHSNYGYTF. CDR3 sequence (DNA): TGTGCCAGCAGCTCGTTAGGGCATTCCAACTATGGCTACACCTTC. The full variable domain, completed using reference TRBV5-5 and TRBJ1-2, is DAGVTQSPTHLIKTRGQQVTLRCSPISGHKSVSWYQQVLGQGPQFIFQYYEKEERGRGNFPDRFSARQFPNYSSELNVNALLLGDSALYLCASSSLGHSNYGYTFGSGTRLTVV.